This T cell receptor beta chain was captured in a study of blood T cell repertoires in COVID-19. Overall study: Sample material is recorded as cDNA or gDNA derived from T cells, B-cell-depleted T cells, or PBMCs.

Germline CDR1 SGHRS, CDR2 YFSETQ. There are 17 residues in the CDR3. Germline trimming cut 5 bases from V and 2 bases from J; bases unmatched to any gene: 13. This table comes from immunoSEQ multiplex PCR, and its TCRdb copy is limited to in-frame clones, with some not included. The table records approximately 270,000 clones, 90% of them present only once. This clone came up once. This chain joins TRBV5-1 and TRBJ2-3; 8 bases fit TRBD2. Input material: PBMCs or T cells enriched from blood (not recorded which). This TCR came from a young woman with acute COVID-19. CDR3 amino acids: CASRLLGSAGVTDTQYF. The CDR3 nucleotides read TGCGCCAGCAGACTGCTTGGATCAGCGGGAGTCACAGATACGCAGTATTTT.